This T cell receptor beta chain was captured by sequencing in a study of cytomegalovirus exposure and HLA in healthy donors. The wider study: The 120 or so validation repertoires used a platform that matched the one used for the approximately 620 first-cohort repertoires, as a later analysis reported.

Study conclusions and caveats: In the 120 validation repertoires, roughly 94% of cluster scores exceeded 0, per a later analysis. Specificity for CMV antigens was confirmed in vitro for a few of the CMV-associated chains. Cytomegalovirus-associated status was assigned to approximately 160 TCR beta chains.

This CDR3 has 14 amino acids. Germline values: CDR1 MNHEY, CDR2 SVGAGI. The V gene lost 5 bases and the J gene lost 5 bases, with 10 bases spanning the gap. With regard to this clone: Its target is unknown.

Sequencing was performed with immunoSEQ multiplex PCR; in TCRdb, only in-frame clones are kept and a portion is missing. This table has 150,000 to 200,000 clones, 91% appearing once. This TCR was recovered from a woman younger than 35 in good health and CMV-seropositive. This chain links TRBV6-5 with TRBJ1-6; D gene ambiguous. The sequenced sample was PBMCs. The CDR3 loop reads CASSHRDNNSPLHF. The CDR3 coding sequence is TGTGCCAGCAGTCACCGGGATAATAATTCACCCCTCCACTTT.